These 10 T cell receptor beta chains were all obtained from the same sample, sequenced in a study of regulatory T cells in long-lasting Graves disease. Construction of TCR beta libraries relied on iRepertoire HTBI primers and on Arm-PCR targeting CDR3 regions. TCRdb re-called the multiplex PCR reads through MiXCR, storing one row per CDR3 protein. The table records roughly 500,000 distinct CDR3 sequences, 20% to 25% of them present only once. Time point described: persistent/refractory GD, antithyroid drugs over 5 years with positive TRAb. Making the TCR library involved RNA that had been extracted from PBMCs. This specimen consisted of peripheral blood mononuclear cells (PBMCs), obtained when the disease was refractory, from a patient treated with antithyroid drugs. These receptors came from a female donor with Graves disease.

In its sample, this clonotype was seen many times. This chain links TRBV20-1 with TRBJ2-7; D ambiguous. Trimming cost V 5 bases and J 2 bases, with 7 bases left between them. This CDR3 is built from 11 residues. Germline V gives CDR1 DFQATT, CDR2 SNEGSKA (reference sequence). Here the CDR3 reads CSAPGPYEQYF. The CDR3, as DNA: TGCAGTGCTCCTGGACCCTACGAGCAGTACTTC.

This clonotype was detected many times. This chain links TRBV12-5 with TRBJ1-1; D unresolved. The CDR3 is made up of 17 amino acids. Germline CDR1 reads LGHNT; CDR2 reads FRNRAP. Trimming removed 3 bases at V and 0 bases at J, with 17 bases between. The chain's CDR3 is CASGFTTTGSMNTEAFF. The CDR3 nucleotides read TGTGCTAGTGGTTTCACAACGACGGGTTCCATGAACACTGAAGCTTTCTTT. The complete variable domain, with remaining parts taken from reference TRBV12-5 and TRBJ1-1, reads DARVTQTPRHKVTEMGQEVTMRCQPILGHNTVFWYRQTMMQGLELLAYFRNRAPLDDSGMPKDRFSAEMPDATLATLKIQPSEPRDSAVYFCASGFTTTGSMNTEAFFGQGTRLTVV.

The gene calls are TRBV4-1 and TRBJ2-1; 13 bases align to TRBD2. CDR1 and CDR2 from the germline V gene are MGHRA and YSYEKL. This CDR3 comprises 17 residues. The V and J ends lost 3 bases and 7 bases, in that order; junction bases with no gene match: 9. DNA for the CDR3: TGCGCCAGCAGCCACCTAGGACTAGCGGGAGCCGAGAATGAGCAGTTCTTC. Translated, it gives CASSHLGLAGAENEQFF.

J is TRBJ2-5 and V is TRBV20-1; a possible D gene is TRBD1 (6 bases). The CDR3 contains 13 residues. V lost 1 base to trimming and J lost 10 bases, with 16 bases between them. The germline V gene encodes CDR1 DFQATT and CDR2 SNEGSKA (reference sequence). This CDR3 is CSARGARQGNQYF. The CDR3 nucleotides are TGCAGTGCTAGAGGTGCGCGGCAGGGGAACCAGTACTTC.

This chain connects TRBV7-9 to TRBJ2-5; possible D gene TRBD2, 7 bases. Trimming removed 8 bases at V and 5 bases at J, with 12 bases between. This CDR3 region has 12 residues. Germline CDR1 SEHNR, CDR2 FQNEAQ (reference sequence). The CDR3 reads CASGGAGETQYF. As DNA, the CDR3 is TGTGCCAGCGGGGGGGCCGGGGAGACCCAGTACTTC.

This clonotype turned up a few times. V usage is TRBV4-1 and J usage is TRBJ2-5; the match to TRBD1 covers 8 bases. CDR3 size: 15 residues. V dropped 0 bases and J dropped 4; count of bases not matched to a gene: 4. Germline V lookup: CDR1 MGHRA, CDR2 YSYEKL. CDR3 amino acids: CASSQERGQVETQYF. The CDR3 DNA reads as TGCGCCAGCAGCCAAGAGCGGGGACAGGTAGAGACCCAGTACTTC.

Of note for this clonotype: A much larger clone is a single base away; this may be a read error. The chain combines TRBV10-3 with TRBJ1-4, with 10 bases fitting TRBD1. This CDR3 has 15 residues. Looked up from germline, CDR1 is ENHRY and CDR2 is SYGVKD. The J segment lost 10 bases and the V segment lost 3 bases, leaving 8 bases of the junction unmatched. The CDR3 protein is CAISDTETGGRKLFF. CDR3 DNA: TGTGCCATCAGTGATACCGAGACAGGGGGCAGAAAACTGTTTTTT.

This clonotype was counted many times. The rearrangement uses TRBV3-1 and TRBJ2-5, with TRBD1 identical over 7 bases. Germline CDR1 and CDR2: LGHDT and YNNKEL (reference sequence). There are 15 residues in the CDR3. V lost 0 bases, J lost 5 bases, and 6 bases stayed unmatched. CDR3: CASSQDPQGTETQYF. DNA for the CDR3: TGTGCCAGCAGCCAAGATCCACAGGGGACCGAGACCCAGTACTTC.

The sample holds many counts of this clonotype. DNA of the CDR3: TGTGCCAGCAGTTTGACAGCAGGAAGCAATCAGCCCCAGCATTTT. Amino acid sequence: CASSLTAGSNQPQHF. This chain connects TRBV27 to TRBJ1-5, with D possibly TRBD1 on 5 matching bases. In germline, CDR1 is MNHEY, CDR2 SMNVEV (reference sequence). Trimming cost V 3 bases and J 1 base, with 10 bases left between them. There are 15 residues in the CDR3.

This rearrangement joins TRBV2 to TRBJ2-3; 7 bases align to TRBD1. The V gene's germline CDR1 is SNHLY and CDR2 FYNNEI. V dropped 6 bases and J dropped 3; count of bases not matched to a gene: 6. This CDR3 spans 14 amino acids. The CDR3 DNA reads as TGTGCCAGCAGCCTGCGACAGGGTACAGATACGCAGTATTTT. Protein: CASSLRQGTDTQYF.